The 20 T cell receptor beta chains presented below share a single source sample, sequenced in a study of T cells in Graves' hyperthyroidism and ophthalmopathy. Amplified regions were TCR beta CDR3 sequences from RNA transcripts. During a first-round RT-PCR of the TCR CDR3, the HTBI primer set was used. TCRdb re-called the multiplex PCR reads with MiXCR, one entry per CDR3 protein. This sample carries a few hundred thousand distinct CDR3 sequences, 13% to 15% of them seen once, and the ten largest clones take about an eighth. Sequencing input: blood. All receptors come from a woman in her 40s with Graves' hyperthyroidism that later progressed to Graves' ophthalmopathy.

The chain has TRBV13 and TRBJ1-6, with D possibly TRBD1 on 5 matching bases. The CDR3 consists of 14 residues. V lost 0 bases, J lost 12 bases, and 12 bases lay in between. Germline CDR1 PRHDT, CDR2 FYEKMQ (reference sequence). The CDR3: CASSLGPLGGPLHF. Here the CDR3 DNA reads TGTGCCAGCAGCTTAGGCCCCCTGGGGGGACCCCTCCACTTT.

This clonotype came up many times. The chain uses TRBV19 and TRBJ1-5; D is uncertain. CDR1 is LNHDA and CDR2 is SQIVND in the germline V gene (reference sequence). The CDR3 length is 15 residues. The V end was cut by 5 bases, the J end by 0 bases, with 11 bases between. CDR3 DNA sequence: TGTGCCAGTAGTTTTTCCGGGGTTAGCAATCAGCCCCAGCATTTT. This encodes CASSFSGVSNQPQHF.

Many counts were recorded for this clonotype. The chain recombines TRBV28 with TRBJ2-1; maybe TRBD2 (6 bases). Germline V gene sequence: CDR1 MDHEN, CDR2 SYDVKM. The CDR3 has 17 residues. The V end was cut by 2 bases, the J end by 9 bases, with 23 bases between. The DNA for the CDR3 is TGTGCCAGCAGTTTAAGCCCGAGACTTGGGGGGACTGGTGAGCAGTTCTTC. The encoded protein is CASSLSPRLGGTGEQFF.

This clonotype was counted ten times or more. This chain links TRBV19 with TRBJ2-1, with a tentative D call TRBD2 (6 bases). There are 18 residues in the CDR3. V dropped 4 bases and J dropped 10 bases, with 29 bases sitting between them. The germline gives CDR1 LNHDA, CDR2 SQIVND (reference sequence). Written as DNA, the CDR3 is TGTGCCAGTAGTACACCCTTCCCCGCGGGGACCTTAGGCAAGGAGCAGTTCTTC. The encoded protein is CASSTPFPAGTLGKEQFF.

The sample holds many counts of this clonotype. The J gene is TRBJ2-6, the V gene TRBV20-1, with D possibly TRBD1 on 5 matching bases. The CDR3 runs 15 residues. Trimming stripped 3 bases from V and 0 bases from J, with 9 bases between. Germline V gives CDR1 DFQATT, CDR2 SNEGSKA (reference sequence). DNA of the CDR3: TGCAGTGCTAGCCGCACAGGCTCTGGGGCCAACGTCCTGACTTTC. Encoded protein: CSASRTGSGANVLTF.

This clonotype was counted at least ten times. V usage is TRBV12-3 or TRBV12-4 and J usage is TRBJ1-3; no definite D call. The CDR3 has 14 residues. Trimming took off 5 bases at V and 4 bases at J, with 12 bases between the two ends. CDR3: CASSPQSQGNTIYF. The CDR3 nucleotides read TGTGCCAGCAGTCCACAGTCTCAAGGAAACACCATATATTTT.

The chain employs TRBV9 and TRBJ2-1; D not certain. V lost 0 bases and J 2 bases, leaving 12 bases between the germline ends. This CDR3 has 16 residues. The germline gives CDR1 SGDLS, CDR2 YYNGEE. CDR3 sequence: CASSVGNLWPYNEQFF. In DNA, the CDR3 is TGTGCCAGCAGCGTAGGGAACCTTTGGCCCTACAATGAGCAGTTCTTC.

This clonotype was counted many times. The CDR3 loop is CASRNSRDTEAFF. As DNA, the CDR3 is TGTGCCAGCAGAAATTCTCGAGACACTGAAGCTTTCTTT. The V call is TRBV6-1, the J call TRBJ1-1; D not certain. This CDR3 spans 13 amino acids. The germline gives CDR1 MNHNS, CDR2 SASEGT. Between the trimmed V and J ends, which lost 6 bases and 3 bases, there was a span of 11 bases.

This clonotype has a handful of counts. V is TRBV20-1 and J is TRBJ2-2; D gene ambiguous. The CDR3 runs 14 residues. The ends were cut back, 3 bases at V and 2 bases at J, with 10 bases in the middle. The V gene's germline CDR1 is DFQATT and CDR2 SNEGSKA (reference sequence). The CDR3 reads CSASNRANTGELFF. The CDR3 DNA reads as TGCAGTGCTAGTAATCGCGCAAACACCGGGGAGCTGTTTTTT.

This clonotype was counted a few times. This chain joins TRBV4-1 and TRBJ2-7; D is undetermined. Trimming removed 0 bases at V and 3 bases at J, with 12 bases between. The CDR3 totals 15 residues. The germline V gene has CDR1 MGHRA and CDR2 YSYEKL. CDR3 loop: CASSQEVSFIYEQYF. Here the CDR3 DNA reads TGCGCCAGCAGCCAAGAAGTAAGCTTCATCTACGAGCAGTACTTC.

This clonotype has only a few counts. CDR3 amino acids: CASRKTSWGTEAFF. The CDR3 coding sequence is TGTGCCAGTCGAAAGACCTCGTGGGGGACTGAAGCTTTCTTT. This chain joins TRBV27 and TRBJ1-1; TRBD1 might be the D (5 bases). The CDR3 sequence is 14 residues long. Germline V CDR1 and CDR2: MNHEY, SMNVEV (reference sequence). Trimming stripped 9 bases from V and 5 bases from J, with 19 bases between.

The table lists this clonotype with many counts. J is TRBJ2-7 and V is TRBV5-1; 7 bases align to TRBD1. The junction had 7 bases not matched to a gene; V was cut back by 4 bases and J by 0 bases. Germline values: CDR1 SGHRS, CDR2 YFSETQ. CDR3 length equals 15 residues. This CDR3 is CASSPRDSFSYEQYF. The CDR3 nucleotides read TGCGCCAGCAGCCCAAGGGACAGCTTCTCCTACGAGCAGTACTTC.

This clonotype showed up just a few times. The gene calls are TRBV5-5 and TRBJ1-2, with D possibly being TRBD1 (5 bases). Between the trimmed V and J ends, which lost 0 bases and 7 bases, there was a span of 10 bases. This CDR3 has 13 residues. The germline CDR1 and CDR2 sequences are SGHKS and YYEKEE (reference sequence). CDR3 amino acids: CASSLGLGLGYTF. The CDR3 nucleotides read TGTGCCAGCAGCTTGGGGTTGGGGCTTGGCTACACCTTC.

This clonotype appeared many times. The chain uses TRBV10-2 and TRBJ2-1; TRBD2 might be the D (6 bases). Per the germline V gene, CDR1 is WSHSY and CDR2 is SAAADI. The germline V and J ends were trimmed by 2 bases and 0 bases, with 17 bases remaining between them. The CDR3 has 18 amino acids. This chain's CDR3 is CASSEIGRGKSSYNEQFF. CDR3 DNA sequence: TGCGCCAGCAGTGAGATCGGTCGGGGGAAGAGCTCCTACAATGAGCAGTTCTTC.

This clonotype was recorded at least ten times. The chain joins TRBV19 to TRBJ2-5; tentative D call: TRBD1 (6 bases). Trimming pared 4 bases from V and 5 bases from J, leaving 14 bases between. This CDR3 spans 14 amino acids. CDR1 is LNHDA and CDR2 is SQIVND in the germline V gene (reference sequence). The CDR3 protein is CASSSGTGLETQYF. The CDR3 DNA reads TGTGCCAGTAGTAGCGGCACAGGGTTGGAGACCCAGTACTTC.

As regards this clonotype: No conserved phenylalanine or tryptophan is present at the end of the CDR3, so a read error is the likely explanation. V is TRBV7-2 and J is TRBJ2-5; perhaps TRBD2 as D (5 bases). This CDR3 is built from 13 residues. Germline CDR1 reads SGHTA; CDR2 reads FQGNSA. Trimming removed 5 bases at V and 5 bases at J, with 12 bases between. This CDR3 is CASSEGPGETQYL. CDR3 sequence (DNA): TGTGCCAGCAGCGAGGGCCCGGGGGAGACCCAGTACCTC.

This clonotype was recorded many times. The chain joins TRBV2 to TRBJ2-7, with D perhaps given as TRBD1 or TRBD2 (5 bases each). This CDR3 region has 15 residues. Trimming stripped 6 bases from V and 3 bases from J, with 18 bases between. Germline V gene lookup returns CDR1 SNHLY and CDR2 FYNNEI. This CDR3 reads CASRQPGTGGYEQYF. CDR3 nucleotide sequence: TGTGCCAGCAGACAACCCGGGACCGGTGGCTACGAGCAGTACTTC.

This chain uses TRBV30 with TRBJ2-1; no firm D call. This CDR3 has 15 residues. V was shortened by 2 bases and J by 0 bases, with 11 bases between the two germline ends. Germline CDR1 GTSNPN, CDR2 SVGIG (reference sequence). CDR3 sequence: CAWSLMASSYNEQFF. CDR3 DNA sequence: TGTGCCTGGAGTCTTATGGCCAGCTCCTACAATGAGCAGTTCTTC.

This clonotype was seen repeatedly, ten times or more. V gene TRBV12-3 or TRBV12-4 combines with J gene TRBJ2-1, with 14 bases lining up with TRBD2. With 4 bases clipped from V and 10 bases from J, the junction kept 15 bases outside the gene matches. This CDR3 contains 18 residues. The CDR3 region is CASSSMGTSGGRGGEQFF. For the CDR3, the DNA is TGTGCCAGCAGTTCCATGGGGACTAGCGGGGGTCGAGGGGGGGAGCAGTTCTTC.

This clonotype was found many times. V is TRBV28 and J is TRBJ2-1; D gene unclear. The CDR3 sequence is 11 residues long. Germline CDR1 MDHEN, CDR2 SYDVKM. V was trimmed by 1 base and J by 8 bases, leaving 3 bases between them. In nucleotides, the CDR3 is TGTGCCAGCAGTTTATATCATGAGCAGTTCTTC. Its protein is CASSLYHEQFF.